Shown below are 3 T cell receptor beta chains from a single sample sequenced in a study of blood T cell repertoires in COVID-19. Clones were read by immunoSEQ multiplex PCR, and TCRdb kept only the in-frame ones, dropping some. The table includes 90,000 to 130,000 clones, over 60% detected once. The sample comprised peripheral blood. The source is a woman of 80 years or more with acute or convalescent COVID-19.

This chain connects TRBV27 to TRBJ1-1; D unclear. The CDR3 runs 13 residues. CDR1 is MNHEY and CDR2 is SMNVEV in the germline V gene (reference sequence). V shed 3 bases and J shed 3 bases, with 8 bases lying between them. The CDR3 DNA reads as TGTGCCAGCAGTTTGGCGGGTTACACTGAAGCTTTCTTT. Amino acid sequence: CASSLAGYTEAFF.

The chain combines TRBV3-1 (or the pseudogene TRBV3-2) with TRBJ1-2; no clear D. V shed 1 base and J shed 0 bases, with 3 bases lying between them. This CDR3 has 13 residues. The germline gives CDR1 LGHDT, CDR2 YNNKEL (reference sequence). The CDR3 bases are TGTGCCAGCAGCCAAGCTCCTAACTATGGCTACACCTTC. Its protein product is CASSQAPNYGYTF.

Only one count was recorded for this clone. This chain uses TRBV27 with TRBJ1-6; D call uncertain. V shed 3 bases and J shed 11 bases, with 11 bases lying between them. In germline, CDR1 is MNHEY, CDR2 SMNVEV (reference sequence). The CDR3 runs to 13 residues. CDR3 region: CASSFAQSAPLHF. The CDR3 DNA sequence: TGTGCCAGCAGTTTTGCCCAATCGGCACCCCTCCACTTT.